This TCR beta chain was profiled in a study of neurological immune-mediated disorders. TCRdb re-derived calls from the 5' RACE reads in MiXCR, one entry per CDR3 protein. This table holds 20,000 to 30,000 distinct CDR3 sequences, around an eighth found once. V lost 3 bases, J lost 0 bases, and 12 bases lay in between. The CDR3 has 15 residues. The germline V gene has CDR1 DFQATT and CDR2 SNEGSKA (reference sequence). This clonotype was seen ten or more times. The sequenced material came from PBMCs. The rearrangement joins TRBV20-1 to TRBJ2-1; tentatively, D is TRBD2 (6 bases). The TCR comes from a middle-aged woman with HTLV-1-associated myelopathy (HAM/TSP). The CDR3 protein is CSARPARGSYNEQFF. CDR3 nucleotides: TGCAGTGCTAGGCCGGCGCGGGGCTCCTACAATGAGCAGTTCTTC.